These 25 T cell receptor beta chains were sequenced from one sample in a study of blood T cell repertoires in COVID-19. The protocol was immunoSEQ multiplex PCR, while the TCRdb copy is restricted to in-frame clones and leaves out a portion. The sample records 200,000 to 300,000 clones, roughly 85% being singletons. Material: PBMCs or T cells enriched from blood (not recorded which). The receptor set was obtained from a woman in her fifties or sixties with acute COVID-19.

This chain connects TRBV6-5 to TRBJ2-3; no clear D. The CDR3 contains 14 residues. Trimming removed 0 bases from V and 6 bases from J, with 10 bases in between. Germline lookup yields CDR1 MNHEY and CDR2 SVGAGI. CDR3 loop: CASSYSPGRDTQYF. The CDR3 DNA reads TGTGCCAGCAGTTACTCACCGGGTAGGGATACGCAGTATTTT.

The genes are TRBV9 and TRBJ1-1; D possibly corresponds to TRBD1 (5 bases). Germline CDR1 is SGDLS and CDR2 is YYNGEE. The CDR3 length is 13 residues. V lost 4 bases and J 3 bases, leaving 10 bases between the germline ends. The CDR3 DNA follows: TGTGCCAGCAGCACCACAGGAGACACTGAAGCTTTCTTT. Translated: CASSTTGDTEAFF.

The chain uses TRBV19 and TRBJ1-6, with a tentative D call TRBD1 (6 bases). In germline, CDR1 is LNHDA, CDR2 SQIVND (reference sequence). The ends were cut back, 5 bases at V and 7 bases at J, with 21 bases in the middle. The length of the CDR3 is 17 residues. The CDR3 loop is CASSSSGTQARNSPLHF. The CDR3 DNA follows: TGTGCCAGTAGTTCGTCGGGGACACAGGCGAGGAATTCACCCCTCCACTTT.

The chain carries TRBV30 and TRBJ2-1, with 11 bases fitting TRBD2. With 5 bases clipped from V and 8 bases from J, the junction kept 8 bases outside the gene matches. The germline V gene encodes CDR1 GTSNPN and CDR2 SVGIG (reference sequence). This CDR3 contains 14 residues. The CDR3 loop is CAWRIAGGVDEQFF. The CDR3 DNA follows: TGTGCCTGGCGTATAGCGGGGGGGGTTGATGAGCAGTTCTTC.

This clone has a handful of counts. CDR3 sequence: CASSQGAGWSTEAFF. CDR3 coding DNA: TGTGCCAGCAGCCAAGGGGCGGGGTGGAGCACTGAAGCTTTCTTT. This sequence joins TRBV3-1 (or the pseudogene TRBV3-2) and TRBJ1-1; D unresolved. Germline CDR1 LGHDT, CDR2 YNNKEL (reference sequence). Trimming pared 1 base from V and 4 bases from J, leaving 13 bases between. The CDR3 contains 15 residues.

V and J are TRBV4-3 and TRBJ1-5, with D uncertain. V was shortened by 0 bases and J by 9 bases, with 12 bases between the two germline ends. Germline V gene sequence: CDR1 LGHNA, CDR2 YSLEER. The CDR3 has 14 residues. The CDR3 spells CASSQEVPGRPQHF. The CDR3 nucleotides read TGCGCCAGCAGCCAAGAGGTGCCTGGCCGGCCCCAGCATTTT.

The chain combines TRBV30 with TRBJ1-2; a weak D match, TRBD1 (5 bases). The CDR3 covers 13 residues. CDR1 and CDR2 (germline): GTSNPN, SVGIG (reference sequence). The CDR3 loop reads CARGRETNYGYTF. As DNA, the CDR3 is TGTGCGCGGGGGAGGGAGACTAACTATGGCTACACCTTC.

This clone has only one observation. The J gene is TRBJ1-6, the V gene TRBV11-2; D might be TRBD1 (5 bases). This CDR3 is 17 amino acids long. Germline V CDR1 and CDR2: SGHAT, FQNNGV. Trimming stripped 1 base from V and 1 base from J, with 11 bases between. The CDR3 DNA reads TGTGCCAGCAGCTTAGTTACCGGGGGATCCTATAATTCACCCCTCCACTTT. Its translation is CASSLVTGGSYNSPLHF.

The V call is TRBV7-2, the J call TRBJ2-2, with a weak D call TRBD2 (6 bases). The V and J ends lost 3 bases and 1 base respectively, with 9 bases between them. Germline CDR1 is SGHTA and CDR2 is FQGNSA. The CDR3 is 15 amino acids. The CDR3 loop reads CASSLGGLNTGELFF. DNA of the CDR3: TGTGCCAGCAGCTTGGGGGGACTGAACACCGGGGAGCTGTTTTTT.

The chain has TRBV7-2 and TRBJ2-3; 14 bases align to TRBD2. J was trimmed by 4 bases and V by 1 base; bases with no gene match: 7. CDR1 SGHTA and CDR2 FQGNSA come from the germline V gene. The length of the CDR3 is 18 residues. The CDR3 DNA sequence: TGTGCCAGCAGCTTAGATGGACTAGCGGGGGGCGGGGCAGATACGCAGTATTTT. Translation: CASSLDGLAGGGADTQYF.

The chain employs TRBV14 and TRBJ2-2; D is undetermined. The CDR3 sequence is 13 residues long. Per the germline V gene, CDR1 is SGHDN and CDR2 is FVKESK. The germline V and J ends were trimmed by 1 base and 4 bases, with 4 bases remaining between them. The CDR3 sequence: CASSQVITGELFF. In DNA, the CDR3 is TGTGCCAGCAGCCAAGTTATCACCGGGGAGCTGTTTTTT.

Here the CDR3 DNA reads TGTGCCAGCAGCTTAGGACCAGGGGCCGCGGGCTACGAGCAGTACTTC. Amino acid sequence: CASSLGPGAAGYEQYF. The rearrangement uses TRBV11-1 and TRBJ2-7, with D maybe TRBD1 (6 bases). V shed 1 base and J shed 3 bases, with 16 bases lying between them. Germline V gene sequence: CDR1 SGHAT, CDR2 FQDESV (reference sequence). CDR3 length: 16 amino acids.

This chain joins TRBV11-3 and TRBJ1-1; D ambiguous. This CDR3 is built from 13 residues. The V gene lost 2 bases and the J gene lost 1 base, with 5 bases spanning the gap. Looked up from germline, CDR1 is SGHNT and CDR2 is YENEEA. The CDR3 region has the DNA TGTGCCAGCAGCTTAATGAGGAACACTGAAGCTTTCTTT. Its protein product is CASSLMRNTEAFF.

This rearrangement joins TRBV4-3 to TRBJ1-2; no firm D call. The V end lost 1 base, the J end lost 6 bases, and 18 bases lay between the germline ends. Germline CDR1 and CDR2: LGHNA and YSLEER. The CDR3 is 16 residues long. The CDR3 loop is CASSQAVRYRPNGYTF. The DNA for the CDR3 is TGCGCCAGCAGCCAAGCGGTGAGATACCGTCCAAATGGCTACACCTTC.

The chain links TRBV19 to TRBJ1-1; D may be TRBD1 (5 bases). The CDR3 loop spans 14 amino acids. Looked up from germline, CDR1 is LNHDA and CDR2 is SQIVND (reference sequence). V was shortened by 8 bases and J by 6 bases, with 19 bases between the two germline ends. CDR3 sequence: CASALGAGLAEAFF. The CDR3 DNA sequence: TGTGCCAGTGCACTCGGGGCGGGGTTGGCTGAAGCTTTCTTT.

The rearrangement links TRBV5-4 to TRBJ2-7; the D gene is possibly TRBD2 (5 bases). Germline CDR1 reads SGHNT; CDR2 reads YYREEE (reference sequence). The CDR3 spans 14 residues. V shed 4 bases and J shed 0 bases, with 11 bases lying between them. The CDR3 DNA sequence: TGTGCCAGCAGCCCCGGGATCCTCTCCTACGAGCAGTACTTC. Residues: CASSPGILSYEQYF.

CDR3 sequence reads: CASSTGGQITEAFF. CDR3 sequence (DNA): TGTGCCAGCAGCACCGGGGGACAGATCACTGAAGCTTTCTTT. The chain has TRBV9 and TRBJ1-1, with 7 bases fitting TRBD1. Germline V lookup: CDR1 SGDLS, CDR2 YYNGEE. The CDR3 consists of 14 residues. V was clipped by 4 bases and J by 4 bases; unmatched bases: 7.

The chain employs TRBV30 and TRBJ1-5; 8 nucleotides match TRBD1. The germline gives CDR1 GTSNPN, CDR2 SVGIG (reference sequence). V dropped 5 bases and J dropped 6; count of bases not matched to a gene: 6. The CDR3 runs to 13 residues. In DNA, the CDR3 is TGTGCCTGGGCAGACAGGGGAAGTCAGCCCCAGCATTTT. It is translated as CAWADRGSQPQHF.

The gene calls are TRBV29-1 and TRBJ1-1; 9 bases are shared with TRBD1. The J segment lost 5 bases and the V segment lost 6 bases, leaving 13 bases of the junction unmatched. The CDR3 runs 15 residues. Germline lookup yields CDR1 SQVTM and CDR2 ANQGSEA. The CDR3 nucleotides are TGCAGCGTCCGGGACAGGGAGGGCCTGGGGACTGAAGCTTTCTTT. Encoded protein: CSVRDREGLGTEAFF.

The gene calls are TRBV5-6 and TRBJ1-4, with TRBD1 identical over 8 bases. Unmatched junction bases numbered 9, after V lost 3 bases and J lost 8 bases. Germline V gene sequence: CDR1 SGHDT, CDR2 YYEEEE. CDR3 length: 15 residues. CDR3 bases: TGTGCCAGCAGCTCCTGGACAGGGTCGGCCGAAAAACTGTTTTTT. Translating it yields CASSSWTGSAEKLFF.

The V gene is TRBV7-6, the J gene TRBJ2-1; TRBD2 aligns across 14 bases. This CDR3 region has 19 residues. Germline V gives CDR1 SGHVS, CDR2 FNYEAQ. Trimming removed 4 bases from V and 0 bases from J; junction bases left unmatched: 8. This chain's CDR3 is CASSSTGLAGGSSYNEQFF. For the CDR3, the DNA is TGTGCCAGCAGCTCGACAGGACTAGCGGGGGGAAGCTCCTACAATGAGCAGTTCTTC.

This clone was seen only a few times. The chain is built from TRBV19 and TRBJ2-7; D may be TRBD1 (6 bases). CDR1 LNHDA and CDR2 SQIVND come from the germline V gene (reference sequence). Trimming stripped 5 bases from V and 1 base from J, with 9 bases between. CDR3 length: 13 amino acids. CDR3 in DNA: TGTGCCAGTAGTCCCGGACAGTCCTACGAGCAGTACTTC. Its translation is CASSPGQSYEQYF.

V is TRBV2 and J is TRBJ1-3; D might be TRBD1 (5 bases). Per germline, CDR1 SNHLY and CDR2 FYNNEI. V lost 1 base, J lost 4 bases, and 8 bases lay in between. The CDR3 is 14 residues long. This CDR3 is CASSEGTTGNTIYF. DNA for the CDR3: TGTGCCAGCAGTGAAGGGACAACAGGAAACACCATATATTTT.

The V call is TRBV18, the J call TRBJ1-2, with D perhaps matching TRBD1 (5 bases). The length of the CDR3 is 15 residues. Germline-derived CDR1 and CDR2 are KGHSH and LQKENI. Trimming left V 3 bases short and J 0 bases short, with 11 bases between. The CDR3 coding sequence is TGTGCCAGCTCACCCGGGACTGAAGCTAACTATGGCTACACCTTC. Protein product: CASSPGTEANYGYTF.

This chain links TRBV24-1 with TRBJ2-1; D unresolved. The CDR3 is 14 residues long. CDR1 KGHDR and CDR2 SFDVKD come from the germline V gene. V lost 10 bases and J 3 bases, leaving 15 bases between the germline ends. As DNA, the CDR3 is TGTGCCACGAGACGGGTCTTCGGCTACAATGAGCAGTTCTTC. Its protein is CATRRVFGYNEQFF.